This record covers a single TCR beta chain. The sample belongs to a study of CD8 T cells in Susac syndrome. The TEMRA cells underwent FACS enrichment, while the CD8+ and CD4+ T cells underwent negative isolation. With V trimmed by 4 bases and J by 1 base, 4 bases remained unmatched. The CDR3 is made up of 15 amino acids. CDR1 and CDR2 (germline): MGHRA, YSYEKL. Random hexamers were used to reverse transcribe the RNA input (roughly 0.5 to 1 ug). MiXCR, applied by TCRdb to the immunoSEQ multiplex PCR reads, yields one record per CDR3 protein. The sample holds under 200,000 distinct CDR3 sequences, 94% seen once.

The sequence derives from a human donor with Susac syndrome. The genes are TRBV4-1 and TRBJ2-7; 10 bases align to TRBD2. Sample: CD4+ T cells from PBMCs. CDR3 loop: CASSPSGGRSYEQYF. The CDR3 coding sequence is TGCGCCAGCAGCCCTAGCGGGGGAAGATCCTACGAGCAGTACTTC.